This TCR beta chain is from a study of T cells in Graves' hyperthyroidism and ophthalmopathy (dated by TCRdb to between 2019 and 2020). As for the study more broadly: Peripheral blood was collected at initial diagnosis, before any treatment. Prospective prediction of ophthalmopathy was tested in an independent validation cohort consisting of 18 to 20 hyperthyroidism patients and about 17 patients who later progressed to ophthalmopathy. To identify TCR V-J signatures that set the groups apart, the researchers used a discovery cohort of 100 patients, made up of 40 to 45 with Graves' ophthalmopathy and about 60 with stable Graves' hyperthyroidism. The paper describes TCR Vbeta CDR3 sequencing of some 130 peripheral blood samples, made up of roughly 40 ophthalmopathy patients, roughly 75 hyperthyroidism patients and roughly 17 progressor patients. The 95 to 100 discovery patients were randomly divided into training and test sets at a 7:3 ratio. The study also compared thyroid tissue and blood T-cell repertoires from 5 to 7 Graves' hyperthyroidism patients. After sampling, hyperthyroidism patients received methimazole starting at 30 mg daily, and ophthalmopathy patients received high-dose intravenous methylprednisolone.

The TCR beta CDR3 regions were amplified from the RNA transcripts. A first-round RT-PCR of the TCR CDR3 used the HTBI primer set with the Qiagen OneStep RT-PCR kit. A second multiplex PCR round built the libraries, followed by size selection and purification. Sequencing of the libraries was done on an Illumina HiSeq2000 using paired-end 100 bp reads. The original methods were these. SOAPnuke was used to process the raw data, removing reads that contained adapters or uncalled bases, had a mean Phred below 15, or lacked an exact match to the constant primer or identifier. COPE v1.2.5 was used to merge high-quality paired reads, and clonotypes were defined as unique nucleotide sequences. MiTCR v1.1 was used to align the clonotypes against IMGT TRBV, TRBD and TRBJ reference segments. The analysis was restricted to V-J combinations with a frequency above 0.0001, which together covered approximately 99% of the repertoires. The TCS score was defined as F50 (clonal expansion) divided by E x V (chaos), with BLOSUM62-based TCRdist calculated between CDR3 peptides within each V-J. Welch's t-statistics and random forest reduced around 510 V-J features to fewer than 15, which were used in a naive Bayes classifier (R e1071). The public reads were run again by TCRdb, first through fastp at Q25 and then through MiXCR, and only productive beta chains were kept. CDR3 protein sequences are deduplicated, and each keeps its most common genes and DNA. TCRdb's processing, not the authors', yielded these V and J calls. For this sample the table gives over 550,000 distinct CDR3 sequences, of which 16% were detected only once. 15% to 20% of the sample is taken by the ten largest.

Study-level results and caveats: Sample size was not statistically predetermined, and investigators were not blinded to group allocation. Most expanded thyroid clonotypes (frequency above 0.001) were also detected in blood, suggesting blood repertoires may reflect thyroid immune responses. Ophthalmopathy was separated from stable hyperthyroidism by a 13 V-J signature model, with just over 85% sensitivity and about 81% specificity obtained in cross-validation and 80%/75% obtained in testing. In validation, the model predicted progression to ophthalmopathy a median of approximately 6.6 months before onset, with 70% to 71% sensitivity and roughly 79% specificity.

In its sample, this clonotype was seen many times. Its antigen is not yet known. One base away there is no much larger clone; base qualities are not given. CDR3 length: 14 amino acids, cysteine to phenylalanine. Kept here is only the CDR3 DNA, which spans 42 bases and is read in frame from base 1. V is pared back by 3 bases and J by 4 bases, with 12 bases lying between the germline termini. Based on the germline V gene (reference sequence), the CDR1 and CDR2 sequences are LGHDT and YNNKEL. Graves' hyperthyroidism was defined as stable when no progression to ophthalmopathy occurred over 18 months of follow-up. Hyperthyroidism patients were newly diagnosed, had a disease duration of under 2 months, and were aged 18 to 65 years. Any patient with an uncontrolled infection, another autoimmune disease, pregnancy or lactation was excluded. Clinical symptoms, serum thyroxine and TRAb, thyroid ultrasound, and orbital computed tomography formed the basis for the diagnoses. Ficoll-Paque density gradient centrifugation was used to isolate PBMCs from around 10 ml of fresh peripheral blood. Trizol reagent was used to extract total RNA, and RNA quality was then checked on an Agilent 2100 Bioanalyzer.

This chain is built from TRBV3-1 and TRBJ1-1; the best D guess is TRBD1, with 5 bases matching. Sequencing was carried out using blood. This clonotype originated in a young woman with Graves' hyperthyroidism. The nucleotide sequence is TGTGCCAGCAGCCATAGTACGGGACGCACTGAAGCTTTCTTT. This sequence encodes CASSHSTGRTEAFF.